The source of this T cell receptor beta chain is a study of blood T cell repertoires in COVID-19 (dated by TCRdb to the early 2020s). Study-wide context: Collaborator samples came from the United States, Italy and Spain and covered acute and convalescent phases of COVID-19. The material from the prospective study consisted of cDNA or gDNA derived from T cells, B-cell-depleted T cells, or PBMCs. The dataset comprised deeply sampled blood TCRbeta repertoires from subjects exposed to, actively infected with, or recovered from COVID-19. A freely available public database, intended as a resource for researchers studying the immune response to SARS-CoV-2, is where the repertoires were released. Samples were obtained from the ongoing ImmuneRACE study (first 160 participants) and from roughly 1,300 subjects provided by 6 global collaborators. A de-identified subject ID, COVID-19 status, age in years and sex were almost always included in the sample metadata. Where HLA class I and class II types were available, the types were taken from metadata supplied by the sample provider, not from assay-based typing. Overall study outcomes, separate from this receptor: The amount of clinical and demographic metadata varied by source and participant and was provided uncurated.

Whole blood was collected in K2EDTA tubes by collaborating institutions according to the institutions' own protocols. For TCRbeta analysis, collaborator samples were shipped as frozen whole blood, as isolated PBMCs, or as DNA extracted from either sample type. The cysteine opens and the phenylalanine closes a CDR3 of 13 amino acids. Kept here is only the CDR3 DNA, which spans 39 bases and is read in frame from base 1. Sequences SGHNT (CDR1) and YYREEE (CDR2) are obtained from the germline V gene (reference sequence). V sheds 4 bases and J sheds 8 bases, leaving 15 bases between their ends. As concerns this clone: Its antigen is unknown. No base-level quality is on record; no much larger clone is a single base apart.

TCRbeta CDR3 regions were amplified from genomic DNA by means of the immunoSEQ Assay, a bias-controlled multiplex PCR. The original methods were these. Within the assay, amplification of reference gene primers was used to estimate how many nucleated cells each sample contained. Sequence reads were collapsed and filtered to measure the absolute abundance of every unique TCRbeta CDR3 rearrangement. For each sample, productive Simpson clonality was calculated as the square root of Simpson's diversity index over productive rearrangements. TCRdb re-hosts the immuneACCESS table, in-frame sequences only. Its copies lack some clones; in the studies checked, an unresolved V gene accounts for under half of them, and the cause for the rest is not known. The V and J calls and clone size are taken from that table; D and trimming were inferred from the DNA. The sample table contains about 76,000 clones; only one count was recorded for 83% of them. The ten largest clones take up around two fifths of the sample.

Sequenced material: peripheral blood. The clonotype comes from a man older than 75 with acute or convalescent COVID-19. The chain uses TRBV5-4 and TRBJ1-2, with the D gene not clear enough to name. The CDR3 in this case is CASSQDLLRGYTF. The DNA sequence is as follows: TGTGCCAGCAGCCAAGACTTGCTAAGGGGCTACACCTTC.